This T cell receptor (beta chain) was recorded in a study of monozygotic twins with inflammatory bowel disease. Template switching appended UMIs that held a 6-nucleotide sample barcode. After re-calling the 5' RACE reads, TCRdb lists one entry per CDR3 protein, DNA absent. The table gives some 100,000 distinct CDR3 sequences; the top ten clones make up around 12% of it. Germline V gene data show CDR1 as SGHRS and CDR2 as YFSETQ. The CDR3 has 15 residues. This clonotype was sampled from a human donor with ulcerative colitis or Crohn's disease, or a healthy co-twin of an affected twin (not recorded which). Sequenced material: blood. V usage is TRBV5-1 and J usage is TRBJ2-2; the TCRdb call, TRBD1, lacks DNA for checking. CDR3: CASSPPLTGAGELFF.